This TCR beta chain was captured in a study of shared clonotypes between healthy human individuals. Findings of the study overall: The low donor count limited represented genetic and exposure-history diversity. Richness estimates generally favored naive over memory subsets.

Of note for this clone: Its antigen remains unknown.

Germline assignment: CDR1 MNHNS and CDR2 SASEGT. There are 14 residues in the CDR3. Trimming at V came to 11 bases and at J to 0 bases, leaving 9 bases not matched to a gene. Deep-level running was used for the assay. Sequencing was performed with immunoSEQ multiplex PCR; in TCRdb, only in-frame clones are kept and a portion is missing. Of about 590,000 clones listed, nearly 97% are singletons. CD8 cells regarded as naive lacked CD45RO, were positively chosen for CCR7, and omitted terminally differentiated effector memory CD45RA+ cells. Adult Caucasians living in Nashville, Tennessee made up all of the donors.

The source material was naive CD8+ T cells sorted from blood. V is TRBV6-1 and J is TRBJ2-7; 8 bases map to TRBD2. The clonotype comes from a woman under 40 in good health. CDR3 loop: CAAAQLAASYEQYF. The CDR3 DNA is TGTGCCGCCGCCCAACTAGCGGCCTCCTACGAGCAGTACTTC.